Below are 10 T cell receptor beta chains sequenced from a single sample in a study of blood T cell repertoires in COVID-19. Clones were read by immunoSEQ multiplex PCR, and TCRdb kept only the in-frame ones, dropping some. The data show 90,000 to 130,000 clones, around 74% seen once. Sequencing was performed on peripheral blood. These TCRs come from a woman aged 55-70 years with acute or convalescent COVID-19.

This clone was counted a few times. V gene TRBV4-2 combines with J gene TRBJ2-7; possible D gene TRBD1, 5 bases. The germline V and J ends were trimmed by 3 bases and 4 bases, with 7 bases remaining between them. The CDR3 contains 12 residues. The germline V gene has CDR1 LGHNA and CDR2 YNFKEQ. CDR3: CASSHDSYEQYF. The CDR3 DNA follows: TGTGCCAGCAGCCATGACAGTTACGAGCAGTACTTC.

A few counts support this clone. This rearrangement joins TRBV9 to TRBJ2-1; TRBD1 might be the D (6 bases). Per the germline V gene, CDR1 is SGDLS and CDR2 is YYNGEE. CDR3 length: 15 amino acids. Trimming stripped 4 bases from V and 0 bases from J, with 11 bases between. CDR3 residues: CASSYRDTSYNEQFF. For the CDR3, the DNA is TGTGCCAGCAGCTACCGGGACACCTCCTACAATGAGCAGTTCTTC. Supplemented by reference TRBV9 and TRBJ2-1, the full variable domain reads DSGVTQTPKHLITATGQRVTLRCSPRSGDLSVYWYQQSLDQGLQFLIQYYNGEERAKGNILERFSAQQFPDLHSELNLSSLELGDSALYFCASSYRDTSYNEQFFGPGTRLTVL.

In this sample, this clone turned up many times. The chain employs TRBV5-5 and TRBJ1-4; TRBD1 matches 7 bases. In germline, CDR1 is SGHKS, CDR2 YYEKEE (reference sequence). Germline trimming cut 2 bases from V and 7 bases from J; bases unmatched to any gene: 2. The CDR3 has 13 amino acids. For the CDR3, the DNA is TGTGCCAGCAGCTTCGGGACAGCTGAAAAACTGTTTTTT. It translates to CASSFGTAEKLFF.

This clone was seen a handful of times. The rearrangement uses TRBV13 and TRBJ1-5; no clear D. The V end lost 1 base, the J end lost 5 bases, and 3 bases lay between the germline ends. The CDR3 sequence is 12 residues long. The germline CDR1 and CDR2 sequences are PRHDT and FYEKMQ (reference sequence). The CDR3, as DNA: TGTGCCAGCAGCTTAGCTGATCAGCCCCAGCATTTT. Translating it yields CASSLADQPQHF.

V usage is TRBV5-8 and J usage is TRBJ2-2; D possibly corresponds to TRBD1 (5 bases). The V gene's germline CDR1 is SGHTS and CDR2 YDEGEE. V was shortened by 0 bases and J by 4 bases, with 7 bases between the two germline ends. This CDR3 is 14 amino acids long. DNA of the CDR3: TGTGCCAGCAGCTTGGTCAGGGCCACCGGGGAGCTGTTTTTT. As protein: CASSLVRATGELFF.

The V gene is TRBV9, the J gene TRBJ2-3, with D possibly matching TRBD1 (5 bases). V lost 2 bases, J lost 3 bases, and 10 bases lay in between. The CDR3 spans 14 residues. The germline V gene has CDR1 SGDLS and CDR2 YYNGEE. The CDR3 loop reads CASSVSPGTDTQYF. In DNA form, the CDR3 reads TGTGCCAGCAGCGTCTCTCCAGGGACAGATACGCAGTATTTT.

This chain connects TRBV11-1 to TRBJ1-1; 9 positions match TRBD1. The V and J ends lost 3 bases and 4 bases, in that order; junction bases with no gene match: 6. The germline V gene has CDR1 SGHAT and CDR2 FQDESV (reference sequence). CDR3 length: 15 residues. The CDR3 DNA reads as TGTGCCAGCAGCTTGGTGGACAGGGGCTTCACTGAAGCTTTCTTT. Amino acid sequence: CASSLVDRGFTEAFF.

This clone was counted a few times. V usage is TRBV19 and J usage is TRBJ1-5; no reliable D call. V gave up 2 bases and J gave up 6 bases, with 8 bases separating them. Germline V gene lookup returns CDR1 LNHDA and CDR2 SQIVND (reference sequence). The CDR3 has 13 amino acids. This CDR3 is CASSISAGQPQHF. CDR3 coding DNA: TGTGCCAGTAGTATATCGGCGGGTCAGCCCCAGCATTTT.

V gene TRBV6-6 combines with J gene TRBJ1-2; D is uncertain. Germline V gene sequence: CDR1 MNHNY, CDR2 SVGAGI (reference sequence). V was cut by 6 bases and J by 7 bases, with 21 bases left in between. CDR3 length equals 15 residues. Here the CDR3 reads CASSKHVEGRGGYTF. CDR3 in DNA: TGTGCCAGCAGCAAACACGTCGAGGGAAGAGGTGGCTACACCTTC.

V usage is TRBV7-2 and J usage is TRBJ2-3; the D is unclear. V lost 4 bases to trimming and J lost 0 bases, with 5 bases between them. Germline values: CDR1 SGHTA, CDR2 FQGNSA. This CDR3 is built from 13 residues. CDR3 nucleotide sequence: TGTGCCAGCAGCTCACAGAGCACAGATACGCAGTATTTT. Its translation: CASSSQSTDTQYF.